This paragraph reports one TCR beta chain. The PCR used 60 Vbeta and 13 Jbeta primers. Here immunoSEQ multiplex PCR was the method, and the copy in TCRdb shows in-frame clones only, minus some. The repertoire has under 200,000 clones, approximately 86% of them found once; the top ten carry approximately 2%. Germline trimming cut 5 bases from V and 6 bases from J; bases unmatched to any gene: 2. The V gene's germline CDR1 is SNHLY and CDR2 FYNNEI. The CDR3 runs 14 residues. This specimen comes from a study of cytomegalovirus exposure and HLA in healthy donors. The origin of this receptor is a woman between 18 and 29 years old in good health and CMV-seronegative. The V and J genes are TRBV2 and TRBJ1-6, with TRBD1 matching 9 bases. Sequencing was performed on PBMCs. The CDR3 sequence is CASSSTGGNSPLHF. Written as DNA, the CDR3 is TGTGCCAGCAGTTCGACAGGGGGTAATTCACCCCTCCACTTT.